A single sample gave rise to the 13 T cell receptor beta chains below, sequenced in a study of cytomegalovirus exposure and HLA in healthy donors. Primers: 60 Vbeta forward and 13 Jbeta reverse. Sequencing used immunoSEQ multiplex PCR; TCRdb keeps in-frame clones, though not all of them. The sample shows 100,000 to 150,000 clones, about 80% of them seen only once. The material sequenced was PBMCs. The source is a woman aged 40 to 55 in good health and CMV-seronegative.

This clone was observed a handful of times. The chain carries TRBV6-1 and TRBJ2-1, with a weak D call TRBD1 (5 bases). Trimming pared 5 bases from V and 5 bases from J, leaving 16 bases between. The germline CDR1 and CDR2 sequences are MNHNS and SASEGT. The CDR3 is 15 residues long. As DNA, the CDR3 is TGTGCCAGCAGTTTTTCCTTCAGGGTACACAATGAGCAGTTCTTC. It yields the protein CASSFSFRVHNEQFF.

The V and J genes are TRBV18 and TRBJ2-3; 7 bases line up with TRBD1. V dropped 3 bases and J dropped 0; count of bases not matched to a gene: 9. The CDR3 runs 17 residues. Per germline, CDR1 KGHSH and CDR2 LQKENI. CDR3: CASSPIRDRQSTDTQYF. In DNA form, the CDR3 reads TGTGCCAGCTCACCGATTCGGGACAGACAAAGCACAGATACGCAGTATTTT.

The chain links TRBV27 to TRBJ1-1; TRBD1 matches at 7 bases. Germline trimming cut 11 bases from V and 4 bases from J; bases unmatched to any gene: 7. The V gene's germline CDR1 is MNHEY and CDR2 SMNVEV (reference sequence). The CDR3 has 12 residues. The CDR3 protein is CASATGSTEAFF. The DNA for the CDR3 is TGTGCCTCTGCGACAGGGTCCACTGAAGCTTTCTTT.

The chain has TRBV7-9 and TRBJ1-1; the D is unclear. CDR3 length: 15 amino acids. Trimming cost V 0 bases and J 3 bases, with 11 bases left between them. Looked up from germline, CDR1 is SEHNR and CDR2 is FQNEAQ (reference sequence). CDR3 nucleotides: TGTGCCAGCAGCTTAGCCGAAGGGCGGGACACTGAAGCTTTCTTT. Its protein product is CASSLAEGRDTEAFF.

This clone was seen just once. The chain combines TRBV6-5 with TRBJ1-2, with 9 bases aligning to TRBD1. CDR1 is MNHEY and CDR2 is SVGAGI in the germline V gene. The CDR3 runs 15 residues. The V gene end was trimmed by 4 bases and the J gene end by 8 bases; junction bases not matched to a gene: 11. CDR3 sequence: CASSSPLGQGHGYTF. For the CDR3, the DNA is TGTGCCAGCAGTTCACCCTTAGGACAGGGGCACGGCTACACCTTC.

This chain connects TRBV12-5 to TRBJ1-3, with D possibly matching TRBD1 (5 bases). The CDR3 has 15 residues. Trimming cost V 0 bases and J 1 base, with 7 bases left between them. The V gene's germline CDR1 is LGHNT and CDR2 FRNRAP. The CDR3 DNA sequence: TGTGCTAGTGGTTTGGTAGCAGGGTCTGGAAACACCATATATTTT. This codes for CASGLVAGSGNTIYF.

The V gene is TRBV12-5, the J gene TRBJ2-2; 7 bases are a match to TRBD1. V was pared by 4 bases and J by 0 bases, with 8 bases of the junction left unmatched. Per germline, CDR1 LGHNT and CDR2 FRNRAP. The CDR3 is 17 residues long. In DNA, the CDR3 is TGTGCTAGTGGTTCCCGCTCCGGGACAGCGAACACCGGGGAGCTGTTTTTT. This encodes CASGSRSGTANTGELFF.

The genes are TRBV2 and TRBJ2-7; 10 positions agree with TRBD2. This CDR3 spans 15 amino acids. Germline CDR1 is SNHLY and CDR2 is FYNNEI. The ends lost 2 bases at V and 4 bases at J; junction bases unmatched: 5. CDR3 DNA sequence: TGTGCCAGCAGTGAACAGACTAGCGGGTTGTACGAGCAGTACTTC. This translates into CASSEQTSGLYEQYF.

The chain uses TRBV7-3 and TRBJ2-2; D is uncertain. Between the trimmed V and J ends, which lost 5 bases and 2 bases, there was a span of 12 bases. Per the germline V gene, CDR1 is SGHTA and CDR2 is FQGTGA. There are 15 residues in the CDR3. The CDR3 nucleotides are TGTGCCAGCAGCCCAGCGAATGAAAACACCGGGGAGCTGTTTTTT. Its protein is CASSPANENTGELFF.

This sequence joins TRBV5-1 and TRBJ1-2, with TRBD1 matching over 10 bases. J gave up 5 bases and V 6 bases, and 13 bases lay outside the gene matches. Germline CDR1 reads SGHRS; CDR2 reads YFSETQ. CDR3 size: 16 residues. The chain's CDR3 is CASTPGVAGQGYGYTF. The CDR3 region has the DNA TGCGCCAGCACCCCTGGGGTGGCGGGACAGGGGTATGGCTACACCTTC. The entire variable domain, with the rest obtained from reference TRBV5-1 and TRBJ1-2, is as follows: KAGVTQTPRYLIKTRGQQVTLSCSPISGHRSVSWYQQTPGQGLQFLFEYFSETQRNKGNFPGRFSGRQFSNSRSEMNVSTLELGDSALYLCASTPGVAGQGYGYTFGSGTRLTVV.

This clone was seen once. The V and J genes are TRBV5-1 and TRBJ2-5; 9 bases agree with TRBD2. The CDR3 sequence is 14 residues long. The germline CDR1 and CDR2 sequences are SGHRS and YFSETQ. V trimming: 6 bases; J trimming: 4 bases; junction bases outside the gene matches: 7. DNA of the CDR3: TGCGCCAGCACCTCTAGCGGGGTTGCAGAGACCCAGTACTTC. It is translated as CASTSSGVAETQYF.

DNA for the CDR3: TGCGCCAGCAGCTTGGAGGAGAGGGAGACCCAGTACTTC. Residues: CASSLEERETQYF. The chain links TRBV5-1 to TRBJ2-5, with D hard to call. Between the trimmed V and J ends, which lost 0 bases and 5 bases, there was a span of 8 bases. The CDR3 has 13 amino acids. Germline CDR1 reads SGHRS; CDR2 reads YFSETQ.

The chain recombines TRBV18 with TRBJ1-1; no reliable D call. Germline V gene sequence: CDR1 KGHSH, CDR2 LQKENI. The CDR3 runs 15 residues. V dropped 3 bases and J dropped 2 bases, with 13 bases sitting between them. The CDR3 region has the DNA TGTGCCAGCTCACCGCCACACAGAGCCAACACTGAAGCTTTCTTT. Translation gives CASSPPHRANTEAFF.